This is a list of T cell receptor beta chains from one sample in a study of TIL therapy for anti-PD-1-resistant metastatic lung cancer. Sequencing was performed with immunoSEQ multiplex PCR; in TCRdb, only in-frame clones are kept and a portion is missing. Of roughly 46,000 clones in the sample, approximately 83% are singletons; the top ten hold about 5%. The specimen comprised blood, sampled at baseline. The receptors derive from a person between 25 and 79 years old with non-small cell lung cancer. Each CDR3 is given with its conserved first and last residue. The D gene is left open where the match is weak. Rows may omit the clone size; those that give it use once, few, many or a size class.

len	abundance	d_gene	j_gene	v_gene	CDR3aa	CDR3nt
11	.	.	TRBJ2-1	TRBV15	CATSRDFKQFF	TGTGCCACCAGCAGGGACTTCAAGCAGTTCTTC
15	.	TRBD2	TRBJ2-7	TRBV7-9	CASSSGSGGKYEQYF	TGTGCCAGCAGCTCCGGAAGCGGGGGGAAGTACGAGCAGTACTTC
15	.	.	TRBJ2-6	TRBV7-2	CASSLGLSGANVLTF	TGTGCCAGCAGCTTAGGGCTCTCTGGGGCCAACGTCCTGACTTTC
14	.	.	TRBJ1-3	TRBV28	CASSLQNSGNTIYF	TGTGCCAGCAGTTTACAAAACTCTGGAAACACCATATATTTT
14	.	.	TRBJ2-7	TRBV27	CASSLYPPGYEQYF	TGTGCCAGCAGTTTATACCCGCCCGGGTACGAGCAGTACTTC
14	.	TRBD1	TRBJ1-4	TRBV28	CASRRTGEFEKLFF	TGTGCCAGCAGACGGACAGGGGAATTTGAAAAACTGTTTTTT
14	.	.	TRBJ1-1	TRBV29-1	CSVELFGQPSEAFF	TGCAGCGTTGAGCTATTTGGGCAGCCCAGTGAAGCTTTCTTT
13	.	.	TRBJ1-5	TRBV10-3	CAIRAGSNQPQHF	TGTGCCATCAGAGCAGGTAGCAATCAGCCCCAGCATTTT
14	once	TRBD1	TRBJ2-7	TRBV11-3	CASSLNQGAYEQYF	TGTGCCAGCAGCTTGAACCAGGGGGCCTACGAGCAGTACTTC
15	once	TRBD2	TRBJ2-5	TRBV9	CASSASRGGQETQYF	TGTGCCAGCAGCGCCTCCCGGGGGGGCCAAGAGACCCAGTACTTC
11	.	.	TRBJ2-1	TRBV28	CASNDLGGQFF	TGTGCCAGTAACGACCTCGGAGGCCAGTTCTTC
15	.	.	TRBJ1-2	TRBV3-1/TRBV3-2	CASSRREARTYGYTF	TGTGCCAGCAGCCGCAGGGAGGCCCGGACCTATGGCTACACCTTC
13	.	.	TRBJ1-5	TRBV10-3	CAISEGTNQPQHF	TGTGCCATCAGTGAAGGGACCAATCAGCCCCAGCATTTT
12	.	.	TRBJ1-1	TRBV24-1	CATSDLTGTAFF	TGTGCCACCAGTGATCTTACAGGGACGGCTTTCTTT
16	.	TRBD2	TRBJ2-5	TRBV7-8	CASSNKLAEPDQTQYF	TGTGCCAGCAGCAACAAACTAGCGGAGCCCGACCAGACCCAGTACTTC
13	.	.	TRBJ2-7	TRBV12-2	CASRTDSYYEQYF	TGTGCAAGTCGCACCGACAGTTACTACGAGCAGTACTTC
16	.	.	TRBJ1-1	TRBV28	CASSLLSVRPGTEAFF	TGTGCCAGCAGTTTACTCTCCGTCAGACCGGGCACTGAAGCTTTCTTT
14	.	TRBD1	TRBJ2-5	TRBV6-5	CASSLGTEQETQYF	TGTGCCAGCAGCTTAGGGACAGAGCAAGAGACCCAGTACTTC
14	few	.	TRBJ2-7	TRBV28	CASSRGIGSYEQYF	TGTGCCAGCAGTCGGGGAATCGGATCCTACGAGCAGTACTTC
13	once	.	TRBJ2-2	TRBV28	CATTSAGTGELFF	TGTGCCACTACGTCGGCGGGCACCGGGGAGCTGTTTTTT
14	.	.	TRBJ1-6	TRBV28	CASIRTDYNSPLHF	TGTGCCAGCATTAGGACAGATTATAATTCACCCCTCCACTTT
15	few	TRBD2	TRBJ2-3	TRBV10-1	CASSEGLAGSDTQYF	TGCGCCAGCAGTGAGGGACTAGCGGGTTCAGATACGCAGTATTTT
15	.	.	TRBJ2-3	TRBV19	CASSTRDGWTDTQYF	TGTGCCAGTAGTACCCGGGACGGATGGACAGATACGCAGTATTTT
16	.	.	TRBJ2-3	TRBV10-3	CAISESSGGAGDTQYF	TGTGCCATCAGTGAGTCGAGTGGGGGAGCAGGGGATACGCAGTATTTT
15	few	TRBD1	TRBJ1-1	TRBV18	CASSPGQGLNTEAFF	TGTGCCAGCTCACCCGGACAGGGCTTGAACACTGAAGCTTTCTTT
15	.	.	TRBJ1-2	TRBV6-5	CATRAGQTLNYGYTF	TGTGCCACGCGCGCAGGACAAACCCTCAACTATGGCTACACCTTC
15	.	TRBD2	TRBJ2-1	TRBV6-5	CASSYGGSGYNEQFF	TGTGCCAGCAGTTACGGCGGGAGTGGGTACAATGAGCAGTTCTTC
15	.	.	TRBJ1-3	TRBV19	CASSMGSLTGNTIYF	TGTGCCAGTAGTATGGGTTCCCTCACTGGAAACACCATATATTTT
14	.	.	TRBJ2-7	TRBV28	CASRLQGIRVEQYF	TGTGCCAGCAGGCTACAGGGAATTAGGGTCGAGCAGTACTTC
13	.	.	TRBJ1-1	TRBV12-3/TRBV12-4	CASSPPGIAEAFF	TGTGCCAGCAGTCCTCCAGGGATAGCTGAAGCTTTCTTT
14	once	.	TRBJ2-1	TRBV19	CASSIGHDYNEQFF	TGTGCCAGTAGTATAGGCCATGACTACAATGAGCAGTTCTTC
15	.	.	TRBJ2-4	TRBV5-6	CASRERGLGKNIQYF	TGTGCCAGCAGGGAAAGGGGCTTGGGCAAAAACATTCAGTACTTC
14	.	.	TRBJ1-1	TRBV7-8	CASSLAFMNTEAFF	TGTGCCAGCAGCTTAGCGTTCATGAACACTGAAGCTTTCTTT
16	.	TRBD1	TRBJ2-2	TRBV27	CASSPPGTVYTGELFF	TGTGCCAGCAGCCCTCCCGGGACAGTCTACACCGGGGAGCTGTTTTTT
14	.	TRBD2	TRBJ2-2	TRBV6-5	CATAVGGGTGELFF	TGTGCCACCGCCGTTGGGGGAGGGACCGGGGAGCTGTTTTTT
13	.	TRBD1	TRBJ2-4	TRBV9	CASSRDSKNIQYF	TGTGCCAGCAGTAGGGACAGCAAAAACATTCAGTACTTC
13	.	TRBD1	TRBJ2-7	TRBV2	CASLRDRAYEQYF	TGTGCCAGTCTACGGGACAGGGCCTACGAGCAGTACTTC